This is a list of T cell receptor beta chains from one sample in a study of blood T cell repertoires in COVID-19. Sequencing was performed with immunoSEQ multiplex PCR; in TCRdb, only in-frame clones are kept and a portion is missing. Of 150,000 to 200,000 clones listed, roughly nine tenths are singletons. Sequenced input: peripheral blood. Every receptor here comes from a man aged 18 to 29 who had recovered from COVID-19. Both conserved end residues are part of each CDR3. Each record gives: CDR3 protein, CDR3 DNA, V gene, clone size, J gene, D gene. D genes are given only for firm matches. The listing skips clone size in some rows; elsewhere it reads once, few, many or a size class.

CDR3aa: CASSSIAGGGTDTQYF
CDR3nt: TGTGCCAGCAGTTCAATAGCGGGAGGGGGGACAGATACGCAGTATTTT
v_gene: TRBV28
abundance: -
j_gene: TRBJ2-3
d_gene: TRBD2

CDR3aa: CASSLRTALSTEAFF
CDR3nt: TGCGCCAGCAGCCTCCGGACAGCTCTGAGCACTGAAGCTTTCTTT
v_gene: TRBV4-3
abundance: -
j_gene: TRBJ1-1
d_gene: -

CDR3aa: CASSQRGEGNTGELFF
CDR3nt: TGCGCCAGCAGCCAACGAGGGGAGGGGAACACCGGGGAGCTGTTTTTT
v_gene: TRBV4-3
abundance: -
j_gene: TRBJ2-2
d_gene: TRBD2

CDR3aa: CASSLDLSSGGSYGYTF
CDR3nt: TGTGCCAGCAGCTTAGATCTGTCGTCAGGGGGGTCCTATGGCTACACCTTC
v_gene: TRBV11-2
abundance: -
j_gene: TRBJ1-2
d_gene: TRBD1

CDR3aa: CASTLSGGTYNEQFF
CDR3nt: TGTGCCAGCACCCTTTCGGGGGGAACCTACAATGAGCAGTTCTTC
v_gene: TRBV11-1
abundance: -
j_gene: TRBJ2-1
d_gene: TRBD2

CDR3aa: CASSPAGRSNNEQFF
CDR3nt: TGCGCCAGCAGTCCCGCGGGACGCTCTAACAATGAGCAGTTCTTC
v_gene: TRBV10-1
abundance: -
j_gene: TRBJ2-1
d_gene: -

CDR3aa: CASSRTSSSYEQYF
CDR3nt: TGTGCCAGCAGCCGGACTAGCAGCTCCTACGAGCAGTACTTC
v_gene: TRBV9
abundance: -
j_gene: TRBJ2-7
d_gene: TRBD2

CDR3aa: CASSSIAGIGTDTQYF
CDR3nt: TGTGCCAGCAGCTCCATAGCGGGGATTGGCACAGATACGCAGTATTTT
v_gene: TRBV9
abundance: -
j_gene: TRBJ2-3
d_gene: TRBD2

CDR3aa: CASSLAQETQYF
CDR3nt: TGTGCCAGCAGCTTGGCGCAAGAGACCCAGTACTTC
v_gene: TRBV5-4
abundance: few
j_gene: TRBJ2-5
d_gene: -

CDR3aa: CASSPVVATSGNEQFF
CDR3nt: TGTGCCAGCTCACCAGTCGTTGCGACTAGCGGCAATGAGCAGTTCTTC
v_gene: TRBV18
abundance: -
j_gene: TRBJ2-1
d_gene: TRBD2

CDR3aa: CASSDSADSDTQYF
CDR3nt: TGTGCCAGCAGTGACTCGGCAGATTCAGATACGCAGTATTTT
v_gene: TRBV6-4
abundance: -
j_gene: TRBJ2-3
d_gene: -

CDR3aa: CASSLTPGHRGGSTEAFF
CDR3nt: TGTGCCAGCAGCTTAACGCCGGGACATCGGGGAGGGAGCACTGAAGCTTTCTTT
v_gene: TRBV7-3
abundance: -
j_gene: TRBJ1-1
d_gene: -

CDR3aa: CASSYNNSPLHF
CDR3nt: TGTGCCAGCAGTTATAATAATTCACCCCTCCACTTT
v_gene: TRBV6-5
abundance: few
j_gene: TRBJ1-6
d_gene: -

CDR3aa: CASGNRGDQPQHF
CDR3nt: TGTGCCAGCGGAAACAGGGGAGATCAGCCCCAGCATTTT
v_gene: TRBV12-3/TRBV12-4
abundance: -
j_gene: TRBJ1-5
d_gene: TRBD1

CDR3aa: CASSFERLVQETQYF
CDR3nt: TGTGCCAGCAGCTTTGAGCGACTGGTACAAGAGACCCAGTACTTC
v_gene: TRBV5-6
abundance: -
j_gene: TRBJ2-5
d_gene: -

CDR3aa: CASSLHPLTSGRGEQYF
CDR3nt: TGTGCCAGCAGCTTGCACCCCCTGACTAGCGGGAGAGGTGAGCAGTACTTC
v_gene: TRBV5-4
abundance: -
j_gene: TRBJ2-7
d_gene: TRBD2

CDR3aa: CASSYSHGTKNIQYF
CDR3nt: TGTGCCAGCAGTTACTCCCACGGGACCAAAAACATTCAGTACTTC
v_gene: TRBV6-5
abundance: -
j_gene: TRBJ2-4
d_gene: -

CDR3aa: CASSIGLAGGNEQFF
CDR3nt: TGTGCCAGTAGTATAGGGCTAGCGGGGGGAAATGAGCAGTTCTTC
v_gene: TRBV19
abundance: -
j_gene: TRBJ2-1
d_gene: TRBD2

CDR3aa: CAMRDGAPTGELFF
CDR3nt: TGTGCCATGCGAGATGGGGCCCCCACCGGGGAGCTGTTTTTT
v_gene: TRBV10-3
abundance: -
j_gene: TRBJ2-2
d_gene: -

CDR3aa: CASSLGLEAFF
CDR3nt: TGTGCCAGCAGTTTAGGACTTGAAGCTTTCTTT
v_gene: TRBV12-3/TRBV12-4
abundance: -
j_gene: TRBJ1-1
d_gene: -

CDR3aa: CASINLPGASEAFF
CDR3nt: TGTGCCAGCATTAACCTCCCAGGGGCCTCTGAAGCTTTCTTT
v_gene: TRBV6-5
abundance: -
j_gene: TRBJ1-1
d_gene: -

CDR3aa: CASSVDSFYGYTF
CDR3nt: TGTGCCAGCAGTGTGGACAGTTTCTATGGCTACACCTTC
v_gene: TRBV2
abundance: -
j_gene: TRBJ1-2
d_gene: -

CDR3aa: CASSIIGSDTDTQYF
CDR3nt: TGTGCCAGTAGTATTATTGGTAGCGACACAGATACGCAGTATTTT
v_gene: TRBV19
abundance: -
j_gene: TRBJ2-3
d_gene: -

CDR3aa: CASSSGTGGPLGYTEAFF
CDR3nt: TGTGCCAGCAGCTCGGGAACAGGGGGCCCCCTTGGGTACACTGAAGCTTTCTTT
v_gene: TRBV5-5
abundance: once
j_gene: TRBJ1-1
d_gene: TRBD1

CDR3aa: CASSFGQNTEAFF
CDR3nt: TGTGCCAGCAGTTTCGGACAGAACACTGAAGCTTTCTTT
v_gene: TRBV12-3/TRBV12-4
abundance: -
j_gene: TRBJ1-1
d_gene: -

CDR3aa: CASSEETGVGEKLFF
CDR3nt: TGTGCCAGCAGTGAGGAGACAGGGGTAGGGGAAAAACTGTTTTTT
v_gene: TRBV6-1
abundance: once
j_gene: TRBJ1-4
d_gene: TRBD1

CDR3aa: CASSLALTGSEAFF
CDR3nt: TGTGCCAGCAGCTTGGCCCTAACGGGGTCTGAAGCTTTCTTT
v_gene: TRBV5-6
abundance: -
j_gene: TRBJ1-1
d_gene: -

CDR3aa: CASSSPRGQFF
CDR3nt: TGTGCCAGTAGTTCCCCCCGCGGGCAGTTCTTC
v_gene: TRBV19
abundance: -
j_gene: TRBJ2-1
d_gene: -

CDR3aa: CASSEEGRGTEAFF
CDR3nt: TGTGCCAGCAGTGAAGAGGGCCGGGGCACTGAAGCTTTCTTT
v_gene: TRBV2
abundance: -
j_gene: TRBJ1-1
d_gene: -

CDR3aa: CASSFSGLAAQETQYF
CDR3nt: TGTGCCAGCAGCTTTTCCGGACTAGCGGCCCAAGAGACCCAGTACTTC
v_gene: TRBV7-9
abundance: -
j_gene: TRBJ2-5
d_gene: TRBD2

CDR3aa: CASSQSSTGGSFYEQYF
CDR3nt: TGCGCCAGCAGCCAGTCTTCGACAGGGGGCAGCTTTTACGAGCAGTACTTC
v_gene: TRBV4-1
abundance: -
j_gene: TRBJ2-7
d_gene: TRBD1

CDR3aa: CASSQVSSENYEQYF
CDR3nt: TGTGCCAGCAGCCAAGTCTCTAGCGAGAACTACGAGCAGTACTTC
v_gene: TRBV4-2
abundance: -
j_gene: TRBJ2-7
d_gene: -

CDR3aa: CASSLAPLSWREGLDEQFF
CDR3nt: TGTGCCAGCAGCTTAGCCCCTCTAAGCTGGCGGGAGGGCCTAGATGAGCAGTTCTTC
v_gene: TRBV7-9
abundance: -
j_gene: TRBJ2-1
d_gene: TRBD2

CDR3aa: CSVDLYRGQGYTF
CDR3nt: TGCAGCGTTGACCTTTACAGGGGGCAAGGCTACACCTTC
v_gene: TRBV29-1
abundance: -
j_gene: TRBJ1-2
d_gene: TRBD1

CDR3aa: CASSLTGEAGETQYF
CDR3nt: TGTGCCAGCAGCTTAACCGGAGAGGCTGGAGAGACCCAGTACTTC
v_gene: TRBV7-6
abundance: -
j_gene: TRBJ2-5
d_gene: -

CDR3aa: CASSPGLAGGLGELFF
CDR3nt: TGTGCCAGTAGCCCGGGACTAGCGGGAGGTTTGGGGGAGCTGTTTTTT
v_gene: TRBV19
abundance: -
j_gene: TRBJ2-2
d_gene: TRBD2

CDR3aa: CASTQRGKETQYF
CDR3nt: TGTGCCAGCACCCAGAGAGGGAAAGAGACCCAGTACTTC
v_gene: TRBV3-1/TRBV3-2
abundance: -
j_gene: TRBJ2-5
d_gene: -

CDR3aa: CASSPSDRVGNTIYF
CDR3nt: TGCGCCAGCAGCCCATCTGACAGGGTTGGAAACACCATATATTTT
v_gene: TRBV5-1
abundance: -
j_gene: TRBJ1-3
d_gene: TRBD1

CDR3aa: CSASTPSGRAAADEQYF
CDR3nt: TGCAGTGCTAGTACGCCTAGCGGGAGGGCAGCGGCCGACGAGCAGTACTTC
v_gene: TRBV20-1
abundance: many
j_gene: TRBJ2-7
d_gene: TRBD2

CDR3aa: CASSIQAVTYEQYF
CDR3nt: TGTGCCAGTAGTATTCAGGCCGTGACCTACGAGCAGTACTTC
v_gene: TRBV19
abundance: -
j_gene: TRBJ2-7
d_gene: -

CDR3aa: CASSPKVASSSYNEQFF
CDR3nt: TGTGCCAGCAGCCCAAAGGTAGCGTCAAGCTCCTACAATGAGCAGTTCTTC
v_gene: TRBV7-6
abundance: once
j_gene: TRBJ2-1
d_gene: -

CDR3aa: CASSPGLAGVDEQYF
CDR3nt: TGTGCCAGCTCACCGGGACTAGCGGGAGTGGACGAGCAGTACTTC
v_gene: TRBV18
abundance: -
j_gene: TRBJ2-7
d_gene: TRBD2

CDR3aa: CATQGSETQYF
CDR3nt: TGTGCCACCCAGGGAAGCGAGACCCAGTACTTC
v_gene: TRBV24-1
abundance: -
j_gene: TRBJ2-5
d_gene: -

CDR3aa: CASSSTRGAYEQYF
CDR3nt: TGTGCCAGCAGTTCAACGCGCGGGGCCTACGAGCAGTACTTC
v_gene: TRBV11-2
abundance: -
j_gene: TRBJ2-7
d_gene: -

CDR3aa: CASCTQSGGLGTEAFF
CDR3nt: TGTGCCAGCTGTACCCAATCCGGGGGTTTGGGCACTGAAGCTTTCTTT
v_gene: TRBV28
abundance: -
j_gene: TRBJ1-1
d_gene: -

CDR3aa: CASSSQYQPQHF
CDR3nt: TGTGCCAGCAGTTCCCAATATCAGCCCCAGCATTTT
v_gene: TRBV12-3/TRBV12-4
abundance: -
j_gene: TRBJ1-5
d_gene: -